A selection of T cell receptor beta chains follows, all from one sample in a study of OX40 agonist ivuxolimab in advanced cancers. Clones were read by immunoSEQ multiplex PCR, and TCRdb kept only the in-frame ones, dropping some. The sample has approximately 82,000 clones; around 94% are singletons. Here the sequenced sample was CD4+ or CD8+ T cells sorted from blood, taken in a trial of the OX40 agonist ivuxolimab. These receptors all come from an adult with an advanced solid tumor such as melanoma, head and neck, liver or kidney cancer. Both conserved end residues are part of each CDR3. Each record gives: J gene, D gene, clone size, V gene, CDR3 length, CDR3 protein, CDR3 DNA. A D gene is named only where the DNA matches it firmly. Rows may omit the clone size; those that give it use once, few, many or a size class.

TRBJ1-5 | NA | NA | TRBV19 | 12 | CASNTGNQPQHF | TGTGCCAGTAACACAGGGAATCAGCCCCAGCATTTT
TRBJ1-5 | NA | few | TRBV27 | 12 | CASSTSRQPQHF | TGTGCCAGCAGTACTTCACGGCAGCCCCAGCATTTT
TRBJ2-7 | TRBD1 | once | TRBV13 | 13 | CASSDRGEYEQYF | TGTGCCAGCAGTGACAGGGGAGAATACGAGCAGTACTTC
TRBJ1-1 | NA | once | TRBV11-1 | 13 | CASSLARATEAFF | TGTGCCAGCAGCTTAGCCCGCGCCACTGAAGCTTTCTTT
TRBJ1-4 | NA | NA | TRBV28 | 15 | CASSLSLTTNEKLFF | TGTGCCAGCAGTTTATCGCTAACAACTAATGAAAAACTGTTTTTT
TRBJ1-3 | NA | NA | TRBV15 | 17 | CATSRDESRALGNTIYF | TGTGCCACCAGCAGAGATGAGTCGAGGGCACTTGGAAACACCATATATTTT
TRBJ1-1 | NA | NA | TRBV6-5 | 14 | CASSYRVGNTEAFF | TGTGCCAGCAGCTACAGGGTGGGGAACACTGAAGCTTTCTTT
TRBJ2-7 | NA | NA | TRBV20-1 | 11 | CSGWSSYEQYF | TGCAGTGGCTGGAGCTCCTACGAGCAGTACTTC
TRBJ1-2 | NA | NA | TRBV30 | 13 | CAWNGGPDYGYTF | TGTGCCTGGAATGGGGGGCCAGACTATGGCTACACCTTC
TRBJ2-1 | NA | NA | TRBV19 | 12 | CASRETGNEQFF | TGTGCCAGTAGAGAAACAGGGAATGAGCAGTTCTTC
TRBJ1-6 | NA | few | TRBV27 | 11 | CASGENSPLHF | TGTGCCAGCGGGGAGAATTCACCCCTCCACTTT
TRBJ2-1 | TRBD1 | NA | TRBV7-9 | 16 | CASSLVTGGPYNEQFF | TGTGCCAGCAGCTTAGTGACAGGGGGCCCCTACAATGAGCAGTTCTTC
TRBJ1-1 | NA | NA | TRBV28 | 14 | CASSLRGTNTEAFF | TGTGCCAGCAGTTTAAGGGGGACGAACACTGAAGCTTTCTTT
TRBJ1-1 | TRBD1 | NA | TRBV11-2 | 18 | CASSLGRQGARLNTEAFF | TGTGCCAGCAGCTTAGGAAGACAGGGGGCGCGGTTGAACACTGAAGCTTTCTTT
TRBJ1-1 | NA | NA | TRBV6-5 | 14 | CASSYGGSNTEAFF | TGTGCCAGCAGTTACGGGGGGTCGAACACTGAAGCTTTCTTT
TRBJ2-2 | NA | NA | TRBV11-2 | 16 | CASTPRRGPNTGELFF | TGTGCCAGCACCCCAAGACGGGGGCCAAACACCGGGGAGCTGTTTTTT
TRBJ1-2 | NA | NA | TRBV6-4 | 11 | CASSDSTLLTF | TGTGCCAGCAGTGACTCTACACTCCTCACCTTC
TRBJ2-7 | TRBD1 | NA | TRBV5-5 | 15 | CASRTSGQGTSEQYF | TGTGCCAGCAGGACCTCGGGACAGGGGACGTCAGAGCAGTACTTC
TRBJ1-4 | NA | NA | TRBV19 | 17 | CASSIPDIGGLGEKLFF | TGTGCCAGTAGTATCCCGGACATCGGGGGACTAGGTGAAAAACTGTTTTTT
TRBJ2-7 | TRBD2 | NA | TRBV10-2 | 16 | CASSPGTSGPPYEQYF | TGCGCCAGCAGCCCAGGGACTAGCGGGCCGCCCTACGAGCAGTACTTC
TRBJ2-1 | TRBD1 | once | TRBV14 | 13 | CASSHDRVYEQFF | TGTGCCAGCAGCCACGACAGGGTATATGAGCAGTTCTTC
TRBJ1-2 | NA | NA | TRBV2 | 16 | CASSEAGRGLGSGYTF | TGTGCCAGCAGTGAAGCGGGGAGGGGCCTAGGTAGTGGCTACACCTTC
TRBJ2-1 | TRBD2 | NA | TRBV27 | 15 | CASSLQREGIHEQFF | TGTGCCAGCAGTTTACAGCGGGAGGGTATCCATGAGCAGTTCTTC
TRBJ2-7 | NA | NA | TRBV29-1 | 12 | CSVGFTTYEQYF | TGCAGCGTTGGATTCACAACCTACGAGCAGTACTTC
TRBJ1-1 | NA | NA | TRBV5-6 | 14 | CASSPGVGVSEAFF | TGTGCCAGCAGCCCTGGTGTAGGGGTATCTGAAGCTTTCTTT
TRBJ1-1 | NA | NA | TRBV19 | 13 | CASNPHLNTEAFF | TGTGCCAGTAACCCCCACTTGAACACTGAAGCTTTCTTT
TRBJ2-7 | TRBD2 | NA | TRBV7-6 | 16 | CASSLAERGAIYEQYF | TGTGCCAGCAGCTTAGCGGAGCGGGGGGCGATCTACGAGCAGTACTTC
TRBJ1-1 | NA | NA | TRBV9 | 15 | CASSVGSGQGAEAFF | TGTGCCAGCAGCGTAGGTTCCGGGCAGGGCGCTGAAGCTTTCTTT
TRBJ2-7 | TRBD1 | NA | TRBV6-6 | 14 | CASSPRDSSYEQYF | TGTGCCAGCAGTCCCCGGGACAGCTCCTACGAGCAGTACTTC
TRBJ1-2 | NA | NA | TRBV19 | 15 | CASSMTTLYNYGYTF | TGTGCCAGTAGTATGACGACTCTATATAACTATGGCTACACCTTC
TRBJ2-7 | NA | once | TRBV6-5 | 12 | CASSEILWEQYF | TGTGCCAGCAGTGAGATCCTGTGGGAGCAGTACTTC
TRBJ1-2 | NA | NA | TRBV6-6 | 16 | CASTPVRGVDNYGYTF | TGTGCCAGCACGCCAGTAAGGGGGGTTGATAACTATGGCTACACCTTC
TRBJ1-3 | TRBD1 | NA | TRBV6-6 | 14 | CASSPTGVGNTIYF | TGTGCCAGCAGTCCGACAGGGGTCGGAAACACCATATATTTT
TRBJ1-2 | NA | NA | TRBV28 | 15 | CASSVTSSASYGYTF | TGTGCCAGCAGTGTGACCTCTTCAGCCTCCTATGGCTACACCTTC
TRBJ2-1 | TRBD2 | NA | TRBV7-6 | 16 | CASSFSGGRYNNEQFF | TGTGCCAGCAGCTTCAGCGGGGGGAGATACAACAATGAGCAGTTCTTC
TRBJ1-1 | NA | NA | TRBV12-5 | 14 | CASGPGTPNTEAFF | TGTGCTAGTGGACCCGGGACCCCGAACACTGAAGCTTTCTTT
TRBJ2-3 | TRBD2 | NA | TRBV6-5 | 13 | CASRRLAEDTQYF | TGTGCCAGCAGGAGACTAGCCGAAGATACGCAGTATTTT